This is a list of T cell receptor beta chains from one sample in a study of breast tumors, draining lymph nodes, adjacent tissues. TCRdb recomputed calls from the multiplex PCR reads with MiXCR, one row per CDR3 protein. This table has about 180,000 distinct CDR3 sequences, approximately 30% appearing once. Source material: axillary lymph node tissue. The receptors originated from a female donor with breast cancer. Some clones in this sample may be carry-over from other donors' samples. Both conserved end residues are part of each CDR3. Fields, in order: V gene, J gene, clone size, D gene, CDR3 protein, CDR3 DNA. A D gene is named only where the DNA matches it firmly. Clone size appears in some rows only: once, few, many, or a class for an expanded clone.

TRBV2,TRBJ1-2,NA,NA,CASSQHYEQGFDGYTF,TGTGCCAGCAGTCAGCATTACGAGCAGGGTTTCGACGGCTACACCTTC
TRBV15,TRBJ2-1,many,TRBD2,CATSRDAGGSYNEQFF,TGTGCCACCAGCAGAGACGCGGGAGGTAGCTACAATGAGCAGTTCTTC
TRBV20-1,TRBJ2-3,many,NA,CSARDYQDTDTQYF,TGCAGTGCTAGAGATTATCAGGACACAGATACGCAGTATTTT
TRBV7-2,TRBJ2-3,many,TRBD2,CASSLGLGIFTDTQYF,TGTGCCAGCAGCTTGGGACTAGGGATCTTCACAGATACGCAGTATTTT
TRBV20-1,TRBJ2-1,many,TRBD2,CSARVGLAGGHNEQFF,TGCAGTGCTAGAGTCGGACTGGCGGGGGGCCACAATGAGCAGTTCTTC
TRBV19,TRBJ2-5,many,NA,CASSRRGRTGQETQYF,TGTGCCAGTAGTAGGAGGGGCCGAACAGGGCAGGAGACCCAGTACTTC
TRBV20-1,TRBJ1-2,many,NA,CSAPGGEFGYGYTF,TGCAGTGCTCCCGGGGGGGAGTTTGGCTATGGCTACACCTTC
TRBV6-6,TRBJ1-2,NA,NA,CASSHVPDRVYRYTF,TGTGCCAGCAGTCACGTCCCAGACAGAGTCTATCGCTACACCTTC
TRBV20-1,TRBJ1-4,many,NA,CSARGRGEKLFF,TGCAGTGCTCGAGGCAGAGGTGAAAAACTGTTTTTT
TRBV7-2,TRBJ1-4,many,NA,CASSLQGRTNEKLFF,TGTGCCAGCAGCTTACAGGGGCGCACTAATGAAAAACTGTTTTTT
TRBV4-1,TRBJ2-1,many,TRBD2,CASSSSSGRAMGEQFF,TGCGCCAGCAGCTCTTCTAGCGGGAGGGCCATGGGTGAGCAGTTCTTC
TRBV11-2,TRBJ2-7,many,TRBD1,CASSSPDRPGQDPYEQYF,TGTGCCAGCAGTTCTCCGGACCGACCGGGACAGGATCCCTACGAGCAGTACTTC
TRBV6-4,TRBJ2-3,many,NA,CASSPSRTDTQYF,TGTGCCAGCAGCCCCTCCCGCACAGATACGCAGTATTTT
TRBV6-2/TRBV6-3,TRBJ1-2,few,NA,CASSYNYYGYTF,TGTGCCAGCAGTTACAACTACTATGGCTACACCTTC
TRBV4-2,TRBJ2-3,NA,NA,CASSLTGEGGTDTQYF,TGTGCCAGCAGTTTAACGGGGGAGGGGGGCACAGATACGCAGTATTTT